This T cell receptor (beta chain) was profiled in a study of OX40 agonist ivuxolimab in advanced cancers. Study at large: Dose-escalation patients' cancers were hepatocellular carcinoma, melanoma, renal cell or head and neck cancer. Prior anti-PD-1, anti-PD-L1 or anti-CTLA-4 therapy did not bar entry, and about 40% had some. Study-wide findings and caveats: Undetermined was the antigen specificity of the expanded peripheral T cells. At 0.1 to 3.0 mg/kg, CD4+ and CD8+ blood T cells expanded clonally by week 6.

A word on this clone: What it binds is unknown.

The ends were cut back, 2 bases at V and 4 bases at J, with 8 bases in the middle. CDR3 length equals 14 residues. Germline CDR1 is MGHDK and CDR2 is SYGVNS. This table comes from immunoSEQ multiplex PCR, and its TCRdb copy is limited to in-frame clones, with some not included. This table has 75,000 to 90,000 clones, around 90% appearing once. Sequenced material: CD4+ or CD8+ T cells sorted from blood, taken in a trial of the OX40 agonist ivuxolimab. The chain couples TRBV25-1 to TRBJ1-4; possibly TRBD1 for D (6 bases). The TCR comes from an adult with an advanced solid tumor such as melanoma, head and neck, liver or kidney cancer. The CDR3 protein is CASSEGQNNEKLFF. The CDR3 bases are TGTGCCAGCAGTGAAGGACAGAATAATGAAAAACTGTTTTTT.